The 21 T cell receptor beta chains given below trace back to one sample, sequenced in a study of blood T cell repertoires in COVID-19. Only in-frame clones appear in the TCRdb table, and some are missing; sequencing was by immunoSEQ multiplex PCR. Among fewer than 200,000 clones listed, 85% were seen once. Material: peripheral blood. The origin of the receptors is a human donor with acute or convalescent COVID-19. The donor label of this sample is uncertain.

The chain joins TRBV5-1 to TRBJ2-2; the match to TRBD1 covers 8 bases. The V gene end was trimmed by 2 bases and the J gene end by 5 bases; junction bases not matched to a gene: 8. The CDR3 is made up of 16 amino acids. Germline loops: CDR1 SGHRS, CDR2 YFSETQ. The CDR3 DNA sequence: TGCGCCAGCAGCTTAGTTACAGGGGGACCAACCGGGGAGCTGTTTTTT. Encoded protein: CASSLVTGGPTGELFF.

CDR3 sequence reads: CASSPPEGSYGYTF. The CDR3 DNA follows: TGTGCCAGCTCACCACCGGAGGGTAGTTATGGCTACACCTTC. The chain has TRBV18 and TRBJ1-2; D is unclear. The CDR3 contains 14 residues. CDR1 and CDR2 (germline): KGHSH, LQKENI. Trimming pared 0 bases from V and 5 bases from J, leaving 10 bases between.

The chain couples TRBV11-3 to TRBJ2-3, with 8 nucleotides matching TRBD1. Germline assignment: CDR1 SGHNT and CDR2 YENEEA. The J segment lost 6 bases and the V segment lost 1 base, leaving 6 bases of the junction unmatched. The CDR3 runs 15 residues. The CDR3 nucleotides read TGTGCCAGCAGCTTAGCAGGGGGCCGGTTCGATACGCAGTATTTT. Protein: CASSLAGGRFDTQYF.

This chain connects TRBV24-1 to TRBJ2-2, with D tentatively TRBD1 (6 bases). CDR3 length: 15 amino acids. Between the trimmed V and J ends, which lost 3 bases and 9 bases, there was a span of 16 bases. Germline V CDR1 and CDR2: KGHDR, SFDVKD. CDR3 DNA: TGTGCCACCAGTGATCAAAGCCAGGGGAACCGGGAGCTGTTTTTT. Translation gives CATSDQSQGNRELFF.

V gene TRBV28 combines with J gene TRBJ1-5, with unresolved D. The CDR3 spans 15 residues. Germline V gives CDR1 MDHEN, CDR2 SYDVKM. Between the trimmed V and J ends, which lost 5 bases and 0 bases, there was a span of 11 bases. This CDR3 reads CASSRGDNSNQPQHF. The CDR3 DNA reads TGTGCCAGCAGTCGGGGTGACAATAGCAATCAGCCCCAGCATTTT.

The rearrangement joins TRBV28 to TRBJ1-2, with TRBD1 matching 8 bases. V lost 7 bases to trimming and J lost 5 bases; unmatched junction nucleotides: 9. Per germline, CDR1 MDHEN and CDR2 SYDVKM. CDR3 length: 14 amino acids. The CDR3 region is CASTQQGVPYGYTF. DNA for the CDR3: TGTGCCAGCACCCAACAGGGGGTACCTTATGGCTACACCTTC.

This clone was counted a single time. V and J are TRBV6-4 and TRBJ2-2; 8 nucleotides match TRBD1. This CDR3 has 14 amino acids. V was clipped by 6 bases and J by 4 bases; unmatched bases: 4. Germline V gene lookup returns CDR1 MRHNA and CDR2 SNTAGT. The CDR3 here is CASSRGLGTGELFF. In nucleotides, the CDR3 is TGTGCCAGCAGCAGGGGGCTGGGCACCGGGGAGCTGTTTTTT.

The chain recombines TRBV21-1 with TRBJ2-7; no check of the table's D call, TRBD2, against the DNA was made. TRBV21-1 is classified as a pseudogene. The CDR3 contains 19 residues. In DNA, the CDR3 is TGTGCCAGCAGCAAAGCGTCTCTTAGTCGAACGAAAAGCCCCTACGAGCAGTACTTC. Its protein is CASSKASLSRTKSPYEQYF.

The chain carries TRBV6-6 and TRBJ2-2, with a possible D match to TRBD1 (6 bases). The V end was cut by 5 bases, the J end by 0 bases, with 19 bases between. Germline CDR1 reads MNHNY; CDR2 reads SVGAGI (reference sequence). This CDR3 spans 18 amino acids. CDR3 loop: CASSPVRGGTSNTGELFF. In DNA form, the CDR3 reads TGTGCCAGCAGTCCCGTTAGAGGGGGAACATCGAACACCGGGGAGCTGTTTTTT.

The J gene is TRBJ1-1, the V gene TRBV30; D possibly corresponds to TRBD1 (6 bases). The CDR3 is 15 amino acids. Germline lookup yields CDR1 GTSNPN and CDR2 SVGIG (reference sequence). The V gene lost 2 bases and the J gene lost 3 bases, with 16 bases spanning the gap. CDR3 residues: CAWSKRATGYTEAFF. CDR3 DNA: TGTGCCTGGAGTAAACGCGCGACAGGTTACACTGAAGCTTTCTTT.

This chain links TRBV5-4 with TRBJ1-1; 10 positions agree with TRBD1. Germline trimming cut 3 bases from V and 1 base from J; bases unmatched to any gene: 0. Germline V gene sequence: CDR1 SGHNT, CDR2 YYREEE (reference sequence). This CDR3 region has 14 residues. The CDR3 nucleotides are TGTGCCAGCAGCTGGGACAGGGGGAACACTGAAGCTTTCTTT. Translation gives CASSWDRGNTEAFF.

V is TRBV5-1 and J is TRBJ1-1; perhaps TRBD1 as D (5 bases). Germline values: CDR1 SGHRS, CDR2 YFSETQ. Trimming took 4 bases from V and 1 from J, leaving 8 bases between them. CDR3 length: 13 amino acids. The CDR3 DNA reads TGCGCCAGCAGCACACAGGAGAACACTGAAGCTTTCTTT. This codes for CASSTQENTEAFF.

The chain combines TRBV27 with TRBJ2-7; maybe TRBD2 (5 bases). Trimming took off 6 bases at V and 0 bases at J, with 12 bases between the two ends. The CDR3 sequence is 14 residues long. From germline, CDR1 is MNHEY and CDR2 SMNVEV (reference sequence). The CDR3 coding sequence is TGTGCCAGCAGGCCACGACTAAGCTCCTACGAGCAGTACTTC. It specifies CASRPRLSSYEQYF.

The V call is TRBV5-4, the J call TRBJ2-5; 7 nucleotides match TRBD1. Losses at the gene ends were 4 bases for V and 9 bases for J; bases not matched to a gene: 9. Germline V gives CDR1 SGHNT, CDR2 YYREEE (reference sequence). This CDR3 contains 13 residues. CDR3 sequence (DNA): TGTGCCAGCAGCGCCTGGGACAGCTACTCCCAGTACTTC. This sequence encodes CASSAWDSYSQYF.

The genes are TRBV15 and TRBJ2-5; D may be TRBD1 (5 bases). Germline V gene sequence: CDR1 LNHNV, CDR2 YYDKDF (reference sequence). Trimming removed 5 bases from V and 5 bases from J, with 15 bases in between. The CDR3 loop spans 14 amino acids. CDR3 sequence (DNA): TGTGCCACCAGCCGTAACTGGGGCGGTGAGACCCAGTACTTC. Translated: CATSRNWGGETQYF.

The chain combines TRBV27 with TRBJ2-2, with a tentative D call TRBD1 (5 bases). V was cut by 6 bases and J by 2 bases, with 10 bases left in between. Germline V CDR1 and CDR2: MNHEY, SMNVEV (reference sequence). The CDR3 extends over 14 amino acids. The CDR3 protein is CASSRTHNTGELFF. In DNA, the CDR3 is TGTGCCAGCAGCCGGACACATAACACCGGGGAGCTGTTTTTT.

The chain joins TRBV10-3 to TRBJ2-3; TRBD2 matches at 8 bases. Germline loops: CDR1 ENHRY, CDR2 SYGVKD. CDR3 length: 15 amino acids. Trimming at V came to 4 bases and at J to 2 bases, leaving 5 bases not matched to a gene. The CDR3, as DNA: TGTGCCATCAGTGCCCAACTAGCGGACACAGATACGCAGTATTTT. Its translation is CAISAQLADTDTQYF.

This clone was seen many times. The chain couples TRBV6-6 to TRBJ1-2, with a possible D match to TRBD1 (6 bases). V lost 4 bases and J lost 2, with 14 bases in between. CDR1 is MNHNY and CDR2 is SVGAGI in the germline V gene (reference sequence). There are 15 residues in the CDR3. The CDR3 region is CASSLNRDTNYGYTF. DNA for the CDR3: TGTGCCAGCAGTTTAAACCGGGACACCAACTATGGCTACACCTTC.

The CDR3 protein is CASSQQGPSYGYTF. For the CDR3, the DNA is TGTGCCAGCAGTCAACAGGGGCCCAGCTATGGCTACACCTTC. V usage is TRBV6-6 and J usage is TRBJ1-2; 7 bases align to TRBD1. With V trimmed by 5 bases and J by 4 bases, 7 bases remained unmatched. Germline V lookup: CDR1 MNHNY, CDR2 SVGAGI (reference sequence). The CDR3 is made up of 14 amino acids.

The CDR3 bases are TGTGCCAGCAGCCTCCGACAGGGGGAGAACACCGGGGAGCTGTTTTTT. Its translation: CASSLRQGENTGELFF. The chain employs TRBV3-1 (or the pseudogene TRBV3-2) and TRBJ2-2; 9 bases agree with TRBD1. Germline V lookup: CDR1 LGHDT, CDR2 YNNKEL (reference sequence). Trimming took 4 bases from V and 1 from J; bases not matched to a gene: 4. CDR3 length: 16 residues.

This clone has only one observation. The rearrangement links TRBV7-2 to TRBJ2-3; 9 nucleotides align to TRBD2. V was pared by 1 base and J by 3 bases, with 11 bases of the junction left unmatched. The germline CDR1 and CDR2 sequences are SGHTA and FQGNSA. The CDR3 has 18 residues. The CDR3 bases are TGTGCCAGCAGCTTAGTTAATAGCGGGGGTGGTGGTACAGATACGCAGTATTTT. Its translation: CASSLVNSGGGGTDTQYF.